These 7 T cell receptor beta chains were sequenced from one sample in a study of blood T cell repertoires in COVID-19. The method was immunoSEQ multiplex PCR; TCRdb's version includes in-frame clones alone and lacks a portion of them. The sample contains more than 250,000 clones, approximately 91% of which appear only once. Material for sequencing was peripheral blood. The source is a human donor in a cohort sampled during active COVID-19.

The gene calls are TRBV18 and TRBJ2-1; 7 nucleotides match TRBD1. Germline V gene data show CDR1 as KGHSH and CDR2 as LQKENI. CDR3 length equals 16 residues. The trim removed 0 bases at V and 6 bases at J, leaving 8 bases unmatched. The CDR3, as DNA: TGTGCCAGCTCACCACCGTTCACAGGGGCAATCAATGAGCAGTTCTTC. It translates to CASSPPFTGAINEQFF.

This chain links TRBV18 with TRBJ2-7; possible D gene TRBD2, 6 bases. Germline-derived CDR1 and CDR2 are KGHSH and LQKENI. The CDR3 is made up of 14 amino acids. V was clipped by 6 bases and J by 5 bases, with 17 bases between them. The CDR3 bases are TGTGCCAGCTCGCCCGGAGGGGTCCCCCACGAGCAGTACTTC. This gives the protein CASSPGGVPHEQYF.

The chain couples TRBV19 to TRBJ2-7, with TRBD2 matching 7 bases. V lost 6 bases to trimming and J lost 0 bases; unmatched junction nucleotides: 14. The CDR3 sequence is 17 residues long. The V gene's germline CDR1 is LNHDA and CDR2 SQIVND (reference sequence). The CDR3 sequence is CASRKGAGYTYSYEQYF. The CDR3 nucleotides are TGTGCCAGTAGGAAGGGAGCGGGGTACACCTACTCCTACGAGCAGTACTTC.

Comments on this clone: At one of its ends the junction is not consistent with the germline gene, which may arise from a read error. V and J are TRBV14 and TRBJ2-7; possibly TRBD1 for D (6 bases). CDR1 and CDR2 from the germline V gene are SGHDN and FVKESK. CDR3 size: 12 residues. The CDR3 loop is CASSQVIGTSVW. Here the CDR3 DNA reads TGTGCCAGCAGCCAAGTCATAGGGACAAGTGTGTGG.

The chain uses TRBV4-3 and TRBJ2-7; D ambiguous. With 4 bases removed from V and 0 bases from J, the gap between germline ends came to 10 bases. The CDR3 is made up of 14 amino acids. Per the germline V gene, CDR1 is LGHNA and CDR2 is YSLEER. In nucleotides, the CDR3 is TGCGCCAGCAGCCTAAGTTCTAGCTCCTACGAGCAGTACTTC. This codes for CASSLSSSSYEQYF.

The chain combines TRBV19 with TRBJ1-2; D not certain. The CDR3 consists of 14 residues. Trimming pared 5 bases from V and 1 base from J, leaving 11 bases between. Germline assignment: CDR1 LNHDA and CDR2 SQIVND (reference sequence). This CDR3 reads CASSEQTINYGYTF. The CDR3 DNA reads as TGTGCCAGTAGTGAACAGACCATTAACTATGGCTACACCTTC.

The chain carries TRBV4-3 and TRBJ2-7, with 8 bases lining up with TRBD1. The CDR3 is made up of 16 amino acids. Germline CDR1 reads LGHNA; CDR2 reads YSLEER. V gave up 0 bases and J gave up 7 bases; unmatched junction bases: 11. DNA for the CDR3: TGCGCCAGCAGCCAAGAGGTGGCAGGGGGCAGAGGTGAGCAGTACTTC. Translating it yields CASSQEVAGGRGEQYF.